The entry that follows covers one TCR beta chain sequence. As yet, its antigen is unknown. cDNA synthesis used the whole RNA isolate, giving expressed TCRB sequences. Libraries were prepared by immunoSEQ multiplex PCR; TCRdb keeps only in-frame clonotypes and omits some of them. The sample holds hundreds of thousands of clones, 11% to 15% seen once. The sample belongs to a study of beta chain features in type 1 diabetes. Germline CDR1 is SGHDT and CDR2 is YYEEEE. Trimming removed 0 bases at V and 2 bases at J, with 9 bases between. This CDR3 is built from 15 residues. Notes on the study in general: Patients with Type 1 diabetes showed moderately but significantly shorter TCRB CDR3s in all four CD4+ subsets.

Sequencing was carried out using naive CD4+ T cells from blood. This TCR came from a man aged 18 to 30 with type 1 diabetes. The V and J genes are TRBV5-6 and TRBJ1-5, with D unresolved. CDR3 sequence (DNA): TGTGCCAGCAGCTTGGGGCTTGGTGGCAATCAGCCCCAGCATTTT. Its translation: CASSLGLGGNQPQHF.